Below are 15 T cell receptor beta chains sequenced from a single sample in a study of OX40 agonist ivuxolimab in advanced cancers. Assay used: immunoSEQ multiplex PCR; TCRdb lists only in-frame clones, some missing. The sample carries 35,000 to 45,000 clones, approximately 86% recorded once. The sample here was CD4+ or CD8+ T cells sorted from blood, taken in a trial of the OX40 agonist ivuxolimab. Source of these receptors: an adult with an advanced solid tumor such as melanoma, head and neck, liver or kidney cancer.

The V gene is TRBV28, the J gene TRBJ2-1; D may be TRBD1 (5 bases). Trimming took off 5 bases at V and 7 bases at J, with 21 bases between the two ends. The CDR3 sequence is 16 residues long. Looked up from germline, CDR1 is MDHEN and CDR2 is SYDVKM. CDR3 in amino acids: CASSPPDSVRRNEQFF. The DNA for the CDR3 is TGTGCCAGCAGTCCACCCGACAGCGTGAGAAGAAATGAGCAGTTCTTC. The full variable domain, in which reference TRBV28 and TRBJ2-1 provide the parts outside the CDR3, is DVKVTQSSRYLVKRTGEKVFLECVQDMDHENMFWYRQDPGLGLRLIYFSYDVKMKEKGDIPEGYSVSREKKERFSLILESASTNQTSMYLCASSPPDSVRRNEQFFGPGTRLTVL.

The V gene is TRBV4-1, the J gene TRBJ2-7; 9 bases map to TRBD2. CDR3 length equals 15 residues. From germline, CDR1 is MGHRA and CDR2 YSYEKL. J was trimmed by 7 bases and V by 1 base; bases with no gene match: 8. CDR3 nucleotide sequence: TGCGCCAGCAGCCAAGGGACTAGCGCAGGGGGTGAGCAGTACTTC. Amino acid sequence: CASSQGTSAGGEQYF.

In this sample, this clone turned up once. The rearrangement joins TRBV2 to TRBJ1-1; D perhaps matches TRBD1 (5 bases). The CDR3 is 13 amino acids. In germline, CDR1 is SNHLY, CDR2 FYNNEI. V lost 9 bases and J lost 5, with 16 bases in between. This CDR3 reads CARGRQGSTEAFF. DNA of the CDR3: TGTGCCAGGGGGAGGCAGGGCTCTACTGAAGCTTTCTTT.

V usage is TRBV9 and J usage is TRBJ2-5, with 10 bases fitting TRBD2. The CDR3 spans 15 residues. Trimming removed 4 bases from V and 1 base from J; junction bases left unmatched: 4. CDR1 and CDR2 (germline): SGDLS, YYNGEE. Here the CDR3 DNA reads TGTGCCAGCAGCCGTACTAGCGGGGCCCAAGAGACCCAGTACTTC. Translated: CASSRTSGAQETQYF.

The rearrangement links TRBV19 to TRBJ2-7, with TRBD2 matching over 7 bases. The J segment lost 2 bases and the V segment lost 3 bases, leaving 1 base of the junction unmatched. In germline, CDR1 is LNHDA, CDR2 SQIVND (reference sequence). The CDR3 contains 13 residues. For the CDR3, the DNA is TGTGCCAGTAGTATTGGGGGGGCCTACGAGCAGTACTTC. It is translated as CASSIGGAYEQYF.

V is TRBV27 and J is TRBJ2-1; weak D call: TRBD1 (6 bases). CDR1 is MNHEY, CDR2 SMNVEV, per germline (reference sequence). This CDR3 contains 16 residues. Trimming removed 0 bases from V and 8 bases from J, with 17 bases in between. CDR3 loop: CASSLSSWTGGDEQFF. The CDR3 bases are TGTGCCAGCAGTTTATCGAGCTGGACTGGGGGCGATGAGCAGTTCTTC.

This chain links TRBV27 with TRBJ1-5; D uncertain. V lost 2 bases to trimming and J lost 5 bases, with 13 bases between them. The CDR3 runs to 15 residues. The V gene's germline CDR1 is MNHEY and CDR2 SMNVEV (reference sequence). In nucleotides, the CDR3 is TGTGCCAGCAGTTTACGTCATAGTTATTATCAGCCCCAGCATTTT. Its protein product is CASSLRHSYYQPQHF.

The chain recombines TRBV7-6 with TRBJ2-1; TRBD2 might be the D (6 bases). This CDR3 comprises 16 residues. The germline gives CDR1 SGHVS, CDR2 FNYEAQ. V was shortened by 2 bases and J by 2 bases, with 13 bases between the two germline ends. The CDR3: CASSLRGGAAYNEQFF. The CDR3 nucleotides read TGTGCCAGCAGCTTACGCGGAGGGGCAGCCTACAATGAGCAGTTCTTC.

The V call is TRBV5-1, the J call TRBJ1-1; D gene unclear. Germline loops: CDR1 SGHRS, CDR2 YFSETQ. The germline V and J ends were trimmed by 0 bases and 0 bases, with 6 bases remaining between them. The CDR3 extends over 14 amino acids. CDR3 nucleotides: TGCGCCAGCAGCTTGGACAGCCTGAACACTGAAGCTTTCTTT. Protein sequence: CASSLDSLNTEAFF.

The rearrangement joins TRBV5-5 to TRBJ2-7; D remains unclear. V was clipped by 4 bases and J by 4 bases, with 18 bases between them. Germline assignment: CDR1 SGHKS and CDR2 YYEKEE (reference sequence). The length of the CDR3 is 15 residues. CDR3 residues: CASSIDIPLRYEQYF. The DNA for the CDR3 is TGTGCCAGCAGCATCGACATTCCATTACGGTACGAGCAGTACTTC.

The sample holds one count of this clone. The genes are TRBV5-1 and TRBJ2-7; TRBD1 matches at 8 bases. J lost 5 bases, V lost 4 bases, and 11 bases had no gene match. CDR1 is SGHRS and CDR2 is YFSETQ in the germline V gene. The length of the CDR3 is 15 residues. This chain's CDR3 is CASSRDRGRLNEQYF. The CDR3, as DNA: TGCGCCAGCAGCAGAGACAGGGGTAGGTTGAACGAGCAGTACTTC.

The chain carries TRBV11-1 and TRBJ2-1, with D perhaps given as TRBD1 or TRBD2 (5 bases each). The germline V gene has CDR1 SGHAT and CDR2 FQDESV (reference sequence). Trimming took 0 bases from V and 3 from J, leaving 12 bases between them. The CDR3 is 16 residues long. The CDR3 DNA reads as TGTGCCAGCAGCTTAGCACCGGGACCTAACTACAATGAGCAGTTCTTC. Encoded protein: CASSLAPGPNYNEQFF.

The CDR3 sequence is CASSPGQGYYEQYF. In nucleotides, the CDR3 is TGTGCCAGCAGCCCAGGACAGGGATACTACGAGCAGTACTTC. The V call is TRBV6-1, the J call TRBJ2-7; the match to TRBD1 covers 8 bases. Trimming cost V 6 bases and J 3 bases; bases outside gene matches: 7. CDR1 is MNHNS and CDR2 is SASEGT in the germline V gene. CDR3 length equals 14 residues.

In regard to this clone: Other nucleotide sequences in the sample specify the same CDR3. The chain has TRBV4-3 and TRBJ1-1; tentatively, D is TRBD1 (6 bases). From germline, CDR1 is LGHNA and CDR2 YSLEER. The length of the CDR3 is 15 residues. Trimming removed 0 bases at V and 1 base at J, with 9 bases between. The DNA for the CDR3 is TGCGCCAGCAGCCAAGATAGGGGGGGGAACACTGAAGCTTTCTTT. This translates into CASSQDRGGNTEAFF.

CDR3 region: CASGRVADEQYF. The CDR3 nucleotides are TGTGCCAGTGGTCGGGTTGCCGACGAGCAGTACTTC. The gene calls are TRBV27 and TRBJ2-7; D is unclear. The CDR3 is made up of 12 amino acids. The ends were cut back, 9 bases at V and 5 bases at J, with 14 bases in the middle. The germline gives CDR1 MNHEY, CDR2 SMNVEV (reference sequence).